A single sample gave rise to the 7 T cell receptor beta chains below, sequenced in a study of blood T cell repertoires in COVID-19. Repertoires were generated with immunoSEQ multiplex PCR, while TCRdb's copy carries only in-frame clones and drops some. There are approximately 400,000 clones in the sample; roughly nine tenths occur only once, and 0.8% to 0.9% lies in the top ten. Input material: PBMCs or T cells enriched from blood (not recorded which). The receptors were sampled from a woman aged 40 to 50 who had been exposed to COVID-19.

The chain carries TRBV29-1 and TRBJ1-1, with a possible D match to TRBD1 (6 bases). V lost 3 bases and J lost 5, with 16 bases in between. The CDR3 spans 14 residues. Germline CDR1 is SQVTM and CDR2 is ANQGSEA. CDR3 residues: CSVDRGRFYTEAFF. The CDR3 DNA reads TGCAGCGTTGACAGGGGAAGGTTCTATACTGAAGCTTTCTTT.

The V call is TRBV5-1, the J call TRBJ1-6; D is unresolved. Per the germline V gene, CDR1 is SGHRS and CDR2 is YFSETQ. V lost 0 bases to trimming and J lost 8 bases, with 9 bases between them. The CDR3 is 14 residues long. The CDR3 reads CASSLGGRDSPLHF. DNA for the CDR3: TGCGCCAGCAGCTTGGGCGGGAGGGATTCACCCCTCCACTTT.

This rearrangement joins TRBV29-1 to TRBJ1-5, with TRBD1 as a possible D gene (6 bases). This CDR3 has 14 amino acids. The V and J ends lost 6 bases and 0 bases respectively, with 12 bases between them. CDR1 and CDR2 from the germline V gene are SQVTM and ANQGSEA. This CDR3 reads CSVPAGDSNQPQHF. CDR3 DNA sequence: TGCAGCGTACCAGCAGGGGATAGCAATCAGCCCCAGCATTTT. The variable domain in full, with the rest retrieved from reference TRBV29-1 and TRBJ1-5, is SAVISQKPSRDICQRGTSLTIQCQVDSQVTMMFWYRQQPGQSLTLIATANQGSEATYESGFVIDKFPISRPNLTFSTLTVSNMSPEDSSIYLCSVPAGDSNQPQHFGDGTRLSIL.

The chain links TRBV6-1 to TRBJ2-5, with D possibly being TRBD2 (5 bases). The V end was cut by 2 bases, the J end by 0 bases, with 10 bases between. The germline V gene encodes CDR1 MNHNS and CDR2 SASEGT. This CDR3 is 15 amino acids long. The CDR3 DNA reads TGTGCCAGCAGTGAATGGACTTCCTACCAAGAGACCCAGTACTTC. It encodes CASSEWTSYQETQYF.

The V call is TRBV24-1, the J call TRBJ2-5; 12 bases fit TRBD1. CDR3 size: 15 residues. Losses at the gene ends were 4 bases for V and 4 bases for J; bases not matched to a gene: 3. Germline V gene data show CDR1 as KGHDR and CDR2 as SFDVKD. CDR3 sequence: CATSEGGQGAETQYF. The CDR3 region has the DNA TGTGCCACCAGTGAGGGGGGACAGGGGGCAGAGACCCAGTACTTC.

V and J are TRBV27 and TRBJ2-1, with 8 bases fitting TRBD1. The CDR3 contains 15 residues. Germline V CDR1 and CDR2: MNHEY, SMNVEV (reference sequence). With V trimmed by 4 bases and J by 2 bases, 4 bases remained unmatched. The CDR3 protein is CASSSGQGTYNEQFF. In nucleotides, the CDR3 is TGTGCCAGCAGTTCCGGACAGGGAACCTACAATGAGCAGTTCTTC.

DNA for the CDR3: TGTGCCATCAGTGTGGAGTTGGACAATGAGCAGTTCTTC. Amino acid sequence: CAISVELDNEQFF. The chain couples TRBV10-3 to TRBJ2-1, with D uncertain. CDR1 is ENHRY and CDR2 is SYGVKD in the germline V gene. V lost 4 bases to trimming and J lost 5 bases, with 9 bases between them. The CDR3 covers 13 residues.